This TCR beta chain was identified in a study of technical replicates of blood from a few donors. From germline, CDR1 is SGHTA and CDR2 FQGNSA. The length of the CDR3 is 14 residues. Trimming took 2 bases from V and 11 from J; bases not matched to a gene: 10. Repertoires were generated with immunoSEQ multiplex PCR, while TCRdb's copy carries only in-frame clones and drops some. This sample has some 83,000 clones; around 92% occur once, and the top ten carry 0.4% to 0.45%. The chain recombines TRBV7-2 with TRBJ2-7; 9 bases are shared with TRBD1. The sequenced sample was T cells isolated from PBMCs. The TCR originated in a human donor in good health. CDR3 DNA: TGTGCCAGCAGCTTAAATGTTCGGGACAGGGCGGAGTACTTC. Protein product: CASSLNVRDRAEYF.